This T cell receptor beta chain derives from a study of blood T cell repertoires in COVID-19. Study details: The samples span acute and convalescent COVID-19 from the United States, Italy and Spain. PBMCs, B-cell-depleted T cells, or T cells provided the cDNA or gDNA that made up the material.

Germline loops: CDR1 MNHEY, CDR2 SMNVEV (reference sequence). The V gene end was trimmed by 7 bases and the J gene end by 1 base; junction bases not matched to a gene: 11. This CDR3 comprises 17 residues. Profiled with immunoSEQ multiplex PCR; TCRdb holds only in-frame clones, not every one. The sample gives around 250,000 clones, 83% of which show up once; 5.7% is in the top ten. Sequencing was performed on peripheral blood. The TCR sequence derives from a man older than 75 with acute or convalescent COVID-19. This chain joins TRBV27 and TRBJ2-7, with 12 bases aligning to TRBD1. The CDR3 spells CASKGQGAPHPSYEQYF. As DNA, the CDR3 is TGTGCCAGCAAGGGACAGGGGGCTCCCCATCCATCCTACGAGCAGTACTTC.